A single sample is the source of the 8 T cell receptor beta chains below, sequenced in a study of blood T cells in healthy people across ages. Through a sample-barcoded 5' primer and a J-beta primer mix, a second PCR was run for about 6 to 11 cycles. TCRdb reprocessed the 5' RACE reads via MiXCR and lists one record per CDR3 protein. The table records 650,000 to 800,000 distinct CDR3 sequences, roughly 44% of them present only once. The sequenced sample was blood. The receptors originated from a man in his sixties in good health.

The chain employs TRBV7-9 and TRBJ1-2; D possibly corresponds to TRBD1 (5 bases). Between the trimmed V and J ends, which lost 7 bases and 6 bases, there was a span of 24 bases. This CDR3 contains 16 residues. CDR1 and CDR2 (germline): SEHNR, FQNEAQ (reference sequence). Here the CDR3 DNA reads TGTGCCAGCAATAGCCCCACCCAGGGTACTCGGGATGGCTACACCTTC. It codes for CASNSPTQGTRDGYTF. Drawing the rest from reference TRBV7-9 and TRBJ1-2, the complete variable domain is DTGVSQNPRHKITKRGQNVTFRCDPISEHNRLYWYRQTLGQGPEFLTYFQNEAQLEKSRLLSDRFSAERPKGSFSTLEIQRTEQGDSAMYLCASNSPTQGTRDGYTFGSGTRLTVV.

This clonotype was counted a few times. This chain uses TRBV12-3 or TRBV12-4 with TRBJ2-5; 9 bases match TRBD2. V shed 6 bases and J 2 bases; nucleotides not matched to a gene: 7. CDR3 length equals 15 residues. CDR3 region: CASSSLAGWQETQYF. CDR3 nucleotide sequence: TGTGCCAGCAGCAGCCTAGCGGGGTGGCAAGAGACCCAGTACTTC.

This chain links TRBV5-1 with TRBJ1-2, with 8 nucleotides matching TRBD1. The CDR3 totals 12 residues. J was trimmed by 6 bases and V by 5 bases; bases with no gene match: 3. Germline V gives CDR1 SGHRS, CDR2 YFSETQ. Here the CDR3 reads CASRPGGDGYTF. Here the CDR3 DNA reads TGCGCCAGCAGGCCAGGGGGCGATGGCTACACCTTC.

The table lists this clonotype with a few counts. The J gene is TRBJ1-2, the V gene TRBV20-1; TRBD1 aligns across 9 bases. V dropped 1 base and J dropped 1; count of bases not matched to a gene: 4. CDR3 length: 15 amino acids. Germline assignment: CDR1 DFQATT and CDR2 SNEGSKA (reference sequence). For the CDR3, the DNA is TGCAGTGCTAGAGTTTGGACAGGGGATAACTATGGCTACACCTTC. Protein: CSARVWTGDNYGYTF.

This clonotype has a handful of counts. V usage is TRBV4-3 and J usage is TRBJ1-4; a weak D match, TRBD1 (5 bases). The CDR3 is 15 residues long. Germline values: CDR1 LGHNA, CDR2 YSLEER. Trimming stripped 3 bases from V and 8 bases from J, with 16 bases between. This CDR3 is CASSQEGGAREKLFF. CDR3 nucleotides: TGCGCCAGCAGCCAGGAGGGAGGGGCGCGGGAAAAACTGTTTTTT.

The rearrangement links TRBV4-1 to TRBJ1-5, with D possibly matching TRBD1 (5 bases). CDR1 is MGHRA, CDR2 YSYEKL, per germline. Trimming took 3 bases from V and 9 from J, leaving 18 bases between them. This CDR3 contains 15 residues. The CDR3 DNA follows: TGCGCCAGCAGCCAGGAACTCCAGGGCGTTCGGCCCCAGCATTTT. Protein product: CASSQELQGVRPQHF.

The V call is TRBV20-1, the J call TRBJ1-1, with D perhaps TRBD1 (6 bases). The V end was cut by 3 bases, the J end by 0 bases, with 14 bases between. The CDR3 contains 15 residues. Germline V lookup: CDR1 DFQATT, CDR2 SNEGSKA (reference sequence). The CDR3 nucleotides read TGCAGTGCTAGGCAAACAGGGATCATGAACACTGAAGCTTTCTTT. It yields the protein CSARQTGIMNTEAFF.

V usage is TRBV3-1 and J usage is TRBJ2-7; D is perhaps TRBD1 (6 bases). Trimming stripped 2 bases from V and 5 bases from J, with 19 bases between. Looked up from germline, CDR1 is LGHDT and CDR2 is YNNKEL (reference sequence). The CDR3 has 16 residues. In nucleotides, the CDR3 is TGTGCCAGCAGCCAAAAACAACTCTCAGGGGTCCACGAGCAGTACTTC. Amino acid sequence: CASSQKQLSGVHEQYF.